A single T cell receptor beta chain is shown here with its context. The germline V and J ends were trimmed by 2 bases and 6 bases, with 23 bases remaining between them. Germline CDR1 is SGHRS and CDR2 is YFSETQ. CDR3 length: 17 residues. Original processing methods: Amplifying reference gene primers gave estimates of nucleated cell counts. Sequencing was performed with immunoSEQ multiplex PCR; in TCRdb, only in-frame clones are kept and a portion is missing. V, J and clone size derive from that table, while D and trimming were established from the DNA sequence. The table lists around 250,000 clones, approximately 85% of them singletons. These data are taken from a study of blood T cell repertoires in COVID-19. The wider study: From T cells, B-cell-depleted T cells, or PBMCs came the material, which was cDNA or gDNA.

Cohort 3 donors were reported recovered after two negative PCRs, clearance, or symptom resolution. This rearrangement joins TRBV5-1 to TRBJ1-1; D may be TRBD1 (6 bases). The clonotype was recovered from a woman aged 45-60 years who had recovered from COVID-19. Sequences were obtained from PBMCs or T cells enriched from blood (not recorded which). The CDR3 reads CASSFPPGGGQYAEAFF. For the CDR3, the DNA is TGCGCCAGCAGCTTTCCCCCGGGGGGGGGCCAGTACGCTGAAGCTTTCTTT.